The 24 T cell receptor beta chains given below trace back to one sample, sequenced in a study of T cell responses to AZD1222 COVID-19 vaccine. Repertoires were generated with immunoSEQ multiplex PCR, while TCRdb's copy carries only in-frame clones and drops some. The sample records about 150,000 clones, approximately 90% being singletons. The sequencing here drew on peripheral blood, taken on day 0 of AZD1222 vaccination. All receptors come from an adult in good health.

This clone was seen a single time. The J gene is TRBJ1-2, the V gene TRBV24-1; D not resolved. Germline CDR1 KGHDR, CDR2 SFDVKD. V was trimmed by 10 bases and J by 0 bases, leaving 17 bases between them. The CDR3 spans 15 residues. The CDR3, as DNA: TGTGCCACAGCGGCCTCCCACCATACTAACTATGGCTACACCTTC. Its translation: CATAASHHTNYGYTF.

V and J are TRBV19 and TRBJ2-1; weak D call: TRBD2 (6 bases). Deletions cut 7 bases from V and 7 bases from J, with 17 bases between. The V gene's germline CDR1 is LNHDA and CDR2 SQIVND (reference sequence). This CDR3 is built from 14 residues. In DNA, the CDR3 is TGTGCCAGTAATACGAACGGGAGAGGGAATGAGCAGTTCTTC. This translates into CASNTNGRGNEQFF.

This sequence joins TRBV10-1 and TRBJ2-3; 10 bases are shared with TRBD2. V was pared by 0 bases and J by 6 bases, with 12 bases of the junction left unmatched. CDR1 and CDR2 from the germline V gene are WNHNN and SYGVQD (reference sequence). This CDR3 is 18 amino acids long. As DNA, the CDR3 is TGCGCCAGCAGTGAGTCGGTGAGCGGGAGGGCCGAGATGGATACGCAGTATTTT. It specifies CASSESVSGRAEMDTQYF.

V gene TRBV7-3 combines with J gene TRBJ2-1; D unclear. Germline V gene sequence: CDR1 SGHTA, CDR2 FQGTGA. The CDR3 sequence is 14 residues long. With 5 bases removed from V and 9 bases from J, the gap between germline ends came to 17 bases. For the CDR3, the DNA is TGTGCCAGCAGCCTACGAACTGAGGAGAGTGAGCAGTTCTTC. Protein: CASSLRTEESEQFF.

The chain carries TRBV15 and TRBJ2-1; 7 bases align to TRBD2. The germline CDR1 and CDR2 sequences are LNHNV and YYDKDF (reference sequence). V was clipped by 0 bases and J by 7 bases; unmatched bases: 9. The CDR3 is 16 amino acids. The CDR3 coding sequence is TGTGCCACCAGCAGAGATCTCCCGGGGGGTGGGAATGAGCAGTTCTTC. It is translated as CATSRDLPGGGNEQFF.

This clone has just one count. This chain links TRBV6-5 with TRBJ1-2, with no clear D. The CDR3 contains 15 residues. Germline V gene sequence: CDR1 MNHEY, CDR2 SVGAGI. V gave up 7 bases and J gave up 4 bases, with 19 bases separating them. The CDR3 sequence is CASMASQAVFYGYTF. In DNA, the CDR3 is TGTGCCAGCATGGCTAGCCAGGCCGTCTTCTATGGCTACACCTTC.

The chain has TRBV3-1 (or the pseudogene TRBV3-2) and TRBJ2-3; no clear D gene. The V gene's germline CDR1 is LGHDT and CDR2 YNNKEL (reference sequence). This CDR3 is built from 15 residues. V shed 1 base and J shed 0 bases, with 8 bases lying between them. Written as DNA, the CDR3 is TGTGCCAGCAGCCAAGTGGGGTTTAGCACAGATACGCAGTATTTT. As protein: CASSQVGFSTDTQYF.

Only a few counts were recorded for this clone. J is TRBJ1-2 and V is TRBV18; TRBD1 matches 7 bases. Germline assignment: CDR1 KGHSH and CDR2 LQKENI. This CDR3 has 14 amino acids. The junction had 3 bases not matched to a gene; V was cut back by 3 bases and J by 2 bases. The CDR3, as DNA: TGTGCCAGCTCACCGAGGGACAGAAACTATGGCTACACCTTC. Its protein is CASSPRDRNYGYTF.

This clone came up a few times. The chain uses TRBV5-1 and TRBJ2-7; 10 nucleotides line up with TRBD1. From germline, CDR1 is SGHRS and CDR2 YFSETQ. This CDR3 comprises 15 residues. With 4 bases clipped from V and 6 bases from J, the junction kept 10 bases outside the gene matches. This CDR3 reads CASSLGQGTFSEQYF. The CDR3 nucleotides are TGCGCCAGCAGCCTGGGACAGGGGACGTTCTCCGAGCAGTACTTC.

The chain is built from TRBV15 and TRBJ2-3; TRBD1 or TRBD2 may be the D gene (5 bases each). Trimming left V 2 bases short and J 6 bases short, with 18 bases between. The CDR3 covers 16 residues. CDR1 is LNHNV, CDR2 YYDKDF, per germline (reference sequence). The CDR3 region is CATSRSGTAEPDTQYF. For the CDR3, the DNA is TGTGCCACCAGCAGATCCGGGACGGCTGAGCCCGATACGCAGTATTTT. The variable domain in full, with the rest retrieved from reference TRBV15 and TRBJ2-3, is DAMVIQNPRYQVTQFGKPVTLSCSQTLNHNVMYWYQQKSSQAPKLLFHYYDKDFNNEADTPDNFQSRRPNTSFCFLDIRSPGLGDTAMYLCATSRSGTAEPDTQYFGPGTRLTVL.

Points on this clone: Other DNA sequences within the sample encode an identical CDR3. V is TRBV20-1 and J is TRBJ2-7; no clear D gene. Trimming removed 0 bases at V and 3 bases at J, with 3 bases between. Germline values: CDR1 DFQATT, CDR2 SNEGSKA (reference sequence). This CDR3 has 11 residues. The CDR3 spells CSARDNYEQYF. The CDR3 nucleotides read TGCAGTGCTAGAGACAACTACGAGCAGTACTTC.

This clone was seen only a few times. The chain joins TRBV3-1 (or the pseudogene TRBV3-2) to TRBJ1-4, with D maybe TRBD1 (6 bases). The V gene's germline CDR1 is LGHDT and CDR2 YNNKEL (reference sequence). The CDR3 is made up of 17 amino acids. Trimming removed 3 bases from V and 1 base from J, with 15 bases in between. The CDR3 nucleotides are TGTGCCAGCAGCCATTCGGCGAACAGGGTAACTAATGAAAAACTGTTTTTT. Protein sequence: CASSHSANRVTNEKLFF.

This chain links TRBV6-5 with TRBJ1-2; TRBD1 is a possible D gene (5 bases). Germline V gene sequence: CDR1 MNHEY, CDR2 SVGAGI. The CDR3 extends over 16 amino acids. V lost 0 bases and J 4 bases, leaving 15 bases between the germline ends. The CDR3 DNA sequence: TGTGCCAGCAGTTACTCCCCGGGCGGGACCGTCTATGGCTACACCTTC. It translates to CASSYSPGGTVYGYTF.

V gene TRBV19 combines with J gene TRBJ2-7; 12 bases map to TRBD2. The V gene end was trimmed by 3 bases and the J gene end by 1 base; junction bases not matched to a gene: 10. From germline, CDR1 is LNHDA and CDR2 SQIVND (reference sequence). This CDR3 contains 18 residues. The CDR3 region is CASSMVLGGLAGSYEQYF. The CDR3 nucleotides read TGTGCCAGTAGTATGGTTCTAGGGGGACTAGCGGGTTCCTACGAGCAGTACTTC.

The V gene is TRBV5-5, the J gene TRBJ2-7; D unresolved. Germline V gene sequence: CDR1 SGHKS, CDR2 YYEKEE (reference sequence). The CDR3 covers 13 residues. The V gene lost 3 bases and the J gene lost 5 bases, with 12 bases spanning the gap. DNA of the CDR3: TGTGCCAGCAGCTCCTCTAATGGGGACGAGCAGTACTTC. Its translation: CASSSSNGDEQYF.

The table lists this clone with a count of one. The gene calls are TRBV29-1 and TRBJ2-7, with D perhaps assigned TRBD1 or TRBD2 (5 bases each). This CDR3 comprises 16 residues. V lost 1 base and J 5 bases, leaving 21 bases between the germline ends. Germline V gene lookup returns CDR1 SQVTM and CDR2 ANQGSEA. The CDR3 spells CSVEAGPGPPRNEQYF. Here the CDR3 DNA reads TGCAGCGTTGAAGCGGGGCCGGGGCCCCCTAGGAACGAGCAGTACTTC.

This clone was detected only once. J is TRBJ2-7 and V is TRBV11-2; D is uncertain. Germline CDR1 SGHAT, CDR2 FQNNGV. The ends were cut back, 1 base at V and 3 bases at J, with 16 bases in the middle. This CDR3 comprises 16 residues. CDR3 nucleotides: TGTGCCAGCAGCTTAGGGGGTTCAGGAAGCTTCTACGAGCAGTACTTC. Protein sequence: CASSLGGSGSFYEQYF.

In its sample, this clone was seen once. This sequence joins TRBV2 and TRBJ1-1, with D possibly being TRBD1 (5 bases). CDR3 length: 13 residues. V was pared by 11 bases and J by 5 bases, with 18 bases between. Germline CDR1 SNHLY, CDR2 FYNNEI. The CDR3 DNA sequence: TGTGCCGGGGCCTTGAGGGAAGATACTGAAGCTTTCTTT. Translated, it gives CAGALREDTEAFF. Variable domain in full (rest from reference TRBV2 and TRBJ1-1): EPEVTQTPSHQVTQMGQEVILRCVPISNHLYFYWYRQILGQKVEFLVSFYNNEISEKSEIFDDQFSVERPDGSNFTLKIRSTKLEDSAMYFCAGALREDTEAFFGQGTRLTVV.

V and J are TRBV4-3 and TRBJ1-2; unclear D gene. The V and J ends lost 7 bases and 7 bases respectively, with 19 bases between them. The CDR3 is 14 amino acids. Germline V gene sequence: CDR1 LGHNA, CDR2 YSLEER. DNA for the CDR3: TGCGCCAGCAACGAACCGGGGTCTTCCTCTGGCTACACCTTC. Translated, it gives CASNEPGSSSGYTF.

The chain recombines TRBV9 with TRBJ1-3, with 8 nucleotides matching TRBD1. The trim removed 3 bases at V and 4 bases at J, leaving 6 bases unmatched. CDR1 SGDLS and CDR2 YYNGEE come from the germline V gene. The CDR3 extends over 15 amino acids. CDR3 in amino acids: CASSAETGVGNTIYF. The CDR3 DNA reads TGTGCCAGCAGCGCTGAGACAGGGGTGGGAAACACCATATATTTT.

The chain has TRBV20-1 and TRBJ1-5, with D uncertain. In germline, CDR1 is DFQATT, CDR2 SNEGSKA (reference sequence). The CDR3 is 8 residues long. This chain's CDR3 is CKNQPQHF. The CDR3 nucleotides are TGCAAAAATCAGCCCCAGCATTTT.

The chain uses TRBV7-9 and TRBJ1-6; D remains unclear. From germline, CDR1 is SEHNR and CDR2 FQNEAQ (reference sequence). The CDR3 is 14 amino acids. The V end was cut by 7 bases, the J end by 5 bases, with 12 bases between. CDR3 sequence reads: CASNIDLNNSPLHF. The CDR3 DNA reads as TGTGCCAGCAATATAGACCTTAATAATTCACCCCTCCACTTT.

As to this clone: Its ends do not fully match the called genes, so a read error is possible. The chain joins TRBV2 to TRBJ1-4; D is perhaps TRBD1 (6 bases). In germline, CDR1 is SNHLY, CDR2 FYNNEI. The CDR3 is 13 amino acids. As DNA, the CDR3 is TGTGCCAGCAGTGAAGGATTGGGGGCAGATCCCCATTTT. This translates into CASSEGLGADPHF.

On this clone itself: The sample contains more than one DNA sequence encoding this CDR3. The J gene is TRBJ1-2, the V gene TRBV5-6, with 10 nucleotides matching TRBD1. The CDR3 spans 14 residues. Germline V gene lookup returns CDR1 SGHDT and CDR2 YYEEEE. Trimming at V came to 4 bases and at J to 4 bases, leaving 4 bases not matched to a gene. The CDR3, as DNA: TGTGCCAGCAGCCCTGGGACAGGGGCCTATGGCTACACCTTC. Protein: CASSPGTGAYGYTF.